The 21 T cell receptor beta chains given below trace back to one sample, sequenced in a study of shared clonotypes between healthy human individuals. Method: immunoSEQ multiplex PCR; TCRdb's copy keeps in-frame clones and lacks some. The sample records about a million clones, approximately 75% being singletons. Sequenced: memory CD4+ T cells from PBMCs. Indicated subset: CD45RA-negative fraction. The receptors were gathered from a young man in good health. Some clones in this sample may be carry-over from other donors' samples.

The chain uses TRBV18 and TRBJ2-1, with 9 bases that match TRBD2. Germline trimming cut 0 bases from V and 9 bases from J; bases unmatched to any gene: 9. This CDR3 is built from 16 residues. Per germline, CDR1 KGHSH and CDR2 LQKENI. The CDR3 coding sequence is TGTGCCAGCTCACCACCAGGAGCGGGAGGCCCTAGTGAGCAGTTCTTC. The encoded protein is CASSPPGAGGPSEQFF.

The rearrangement links TRBV29-1 to TRBJ2-4; 8 bases line up with TRBD2. CDR3 length: 17 amino acids. Germline V gene data show CDR1 as SQVTM and CDR2 as ANQGSEA. Trimming took 0 bases from V and 7 from J; bases not matched to a gene: 14. The CDR3 region is CSVEELPPGRAVNIQYF. The DNA for the CDR3 is TGCAGCGTTGAAGAGCTACCCCCCGGGAGGGCCGTTAACATTCAGTACTTC.

The CDR3, as DNA: TGTGCCAGCAGTCCGAGTGGGCGGGAGGTCCACGAGCAGTACTTC. Residues: CASSPSGREVHEQYF. The chain uses TRBV25-1 and TRBJ2-7, with 8 positions matching TRBD2. The V gene end was trimmed by 5 bases and the J gene end by 5 bases; junction bases not matched to a gene: 11. This CDR3 contains 15 residues. The germline V gene has CDR1 MGHDK and CDR2 SYGVNS.

V gene TRBV7-2 combines with J gene TRBJ1-5; the match to TRBD1 covers 7 bases. CDR1 and CDR2 (germline): SGHTA, FQGNSA. V gave up 4 bases and J gave up 6 bases; unmatched junction bases: 15. The CDR3 spans 17 residues. The CDR3 loop is CASSSSRTGFGTQPQHF. CDR3 coding DNA: TGTGCCAGCAGCTCTAGCCGGACAGGTTTCGGTACTCAGCCCCAGCATTTT.

The chain employs TRBV28 and TRBJ2-7; 10 positions match TRBD2. V dropped 5 bases and J dropped 4; count of bases not matched to a gene: 8. CDR3 length: 15 residues. CDR1 MDHEN and CDR2 SYDVKM come from the germline V gene. As DNA, the CDR3 is TGTGCCAGCAGTGCTACCGGGACTAGCGCGTACGAGCAGTACTTC. As protein: CASSATGTSAYEQYF.

The genes are TRBV18 and TRBJ2-3; D ambiguous. This CDR3 is built from 13 residues. Trimming stripped 3 bases from V and 4 bases from J, with 8 bases between. Germline V gene lookup returns CDR1 KGHSH and CDR2 LQKENI. CDR3 amino acids: CASSPRSADTQYF. The DNA for the CDR3 is TGTGCCAGCTCACCCCGAAGTGCAGATACGCAGTATTTT.

The rearrangement joins TRBV7-9 to TRBJ2-7; TRBD1 matches at 8 bases. Looked up from germline, CDR1 is SEHNR and CDR2 is FQNEAQ (reference sequence). This CDR3 comprises 14 residues. Unmatched junction bases numbered 6, after V lost 4 bases and J lost 4 bases. The CDR3 sequence: CASSSQGALYEQYF. In nucleotides, the CDR3 is TGTGCCAGCAGCTCCCAGGGGGCGCTTTACGAGCAGTACTTC.

The chain joins TRBV27 to TRBJ1-1; the D gene is possibly TRBD1 (5 bases). This CDR3 spans 14 amino acids. The V end lost 6 bases, the J end lost 0 bases, and 11 bases lay between the germline ends. The germline gives CDR1 MNHEY, CDR2 SMNVEV (reference sequence). The CDR3 region is CASRRQHLNTEAFF. The CDR3 DNA follows: TGTGCCAGCAGGAGACAGCACTTGAACACTGAAGCTTTCTTT.

The genes are TRBV18 and TRBJ1-2; D is possibly TRBD1 (5 bases). The germline V and J ends were trimmed by 1 base and 1 base, with 10 bases remaining between them. From germline, CDR1 is KGHSH and CDR2 LQKENI. The CDR3 loop spans 15 amino acids. CDR3 nucleotide sequence: TGTGCCAGCTCACCACTGGCAGGGTTTAACTATGGCTACACCTTC. Protein product: CASSPLAGFNYGYTF. Supplemented by reference TRBV18 and TRBJ1-2, the full variable domain reads NAGVMQNPRHLVRRRGQEARLRCSPMKGHSHVYWYRQLPEEGLKFMVYLQKENIIDESGMPKERFSAEFPKEGPSILRIQQVVRGDSAAYFCASSPLAGFNYGYTFGSGTRLTVV.

The CDR3 loop is CASGNRSPSNQPQHF. The CDR3 DNA reads TGTGCCAGCGGAAACAGGTCCCCGAGCAATCAGCCCCAGCATTTT. The chain couples TRBV6-6 to TRBJ1-5; D is perhaps TRBD1 (5 bases). CDR3 length equals 15 residues. CDR1 and CDR2 (germline): MNHNY, SVGAGI (reference sequence). Trimming pared 8 bases from V and 1 base from J, leaving 15 bases between.

The chain is built from TRBV28 and TRBJ1-2; no clear D gene. There are 11 residues in the CDR3. V gave up 0 bases and J gave up 11 bases, with 7 bases separating them. Germline V lookup: CDR1 MDHEN, CDR2 SYDVKM. The CDR3: CASSLWSGYTF. The CDR3 coding sequence is TGTGCCAGCAGTTTATGGTCGGGGTACACCTTC.

This rearrangement joins TRBV18 to TRBJ2-1, with 13 bases aligning to TRBD2. The V gene end was trimmed by 4 bases and the J gene end by 0 bases; junction bases not matched to a gene: 12. CDR1 KGHSH and CDR2 LQKENI come from the germline V gene. The CDR3 spans 20 residues. CDR3 sequence reads: CASSRPGTSGTEGSYNEQFF. The CDR3 nucleotides are TGTGCCAGCTCACGGCCCGGGACTAGCGGGACAGAGGGCTCCTACAATGAGCAGTTCTTC.

V usage is TRBV28 and J usage is TRBJ2-1; D perhaps matches TRBD2 (5 bases). The CDR3 spans 15 residues. The germline CDR1 and CDR2 sequences are MDHEN and SYDVKM. Between the trimmed V and J ends, which lost 7 bases and 10 bases, there was a span of 23 bases. The CDR3 spells CASISVPGLKEEQFF. Here the CDR3 DNA reads TGTGCCAGCATCTCGGTCCCCGGACTTAAAGAAGAGCAGTTCTTC. Drawing the rest from reference TRBV28 and TRBJ2-1, the complete variable domain is DVKVTQSSRYLVKRTGEKVFLECVQDMDHENMFWYRQDPGLGLRLIYFSYDVKMKEKGDIPEGYSVSREKKERFSLILESASTNQTSMYLCASISVPGLKEEQFFGPGTRLTVL.

The rearrangement links TRBV7-8 to TRBJ2-7; 11 nucleotides align to TRBD2. The CDR3 is 15 amino acids. Trimming took 5 bases from V and 3 from J; bases not matched to a gene: 6. Looked up from germline, CDR1 is SGHVS and CDR2 is FQNEAQ. This CDR3 reads CASSPQLAGDYEQYF. The CDR3 bases are TGTGCCAGCAGCCCTCAACTAGCGGGAGACTACGAGCAGTACTTC.

J is TRBJ1-3 and V is TRBV19; D unresolved. The CDR3 sequence is 17 residues long. The germline V and J ends were trimmed by 5 bases and 2 bases, with 19 bases remaining between them. Germline lookup yields CDR1 LNHDA and CDR2 SQIVND (reference sequence). The CDR3: CASSPSSMGAPGNTIYF. Here the CDR3 DNA reads TGTGCCAGTAGTCCCAGTTCGATGGGAGCGCCTGGAAACACCATATATTTT.

The chain has TRBV9 and TRBJ2-7, with 15 positions matching TRBD2. Germline-derived CDR1 and CDR2 are SGDLS and YYNGEE. The ends lost 7 bases at V and 0 bases at J; junction bases unmatched: 8. This CDR3 spans 17 amino acids. The chain's CDR3 is CASGPGLAGGYSYEQYF. CDR3 DNA sequence: TGTGCCAGCGGCCCCGGACTAGCGGGAGGGTACTCCTACGAGCAGTACTTC.

This clone was detected a few times. V usage is TRBV4-1 and J usage is TRBJ1-1; perhaps TRBD1 as D (6 bases). The CDR3 runs to 14 residues. V lost 3 bases, J lost 1 base, and 9 bases lay in between. The germline V gene has CDR1 MGHRA and CDR2 YSYEKL. The CDR3 bases are TGCGCCAGCAGCCACGGACAGTCGAACACTGAAGCTTTCTTT. Translated, it gives CASSHGQSNTEAFF.

The sample holds many counts of this clone. The sample carries other DNA sequences with the same CDR3. J is TRBJ1-5 and V is TRBV28; no clear D. CDR3 length equals 12 residues. Trimming removed 2 bases at V and 4 bases at J, with 3 bases between. Germline CDR1 is MDHEN and CDR2 is SYDVKM. The DNA for the CDR3 is TGTGCCAGCAGTTTAATGAATCAGCCCCAGCATTTT. It encodes CASSLMNQPQHF. The full variable domain, its missing parts supplied by reference TRBV28 and TRBJ1-5, is DVKVTQSSRYLVKRTGEKVFLECVQDMDHENMFWYRQDPGLGLRLIYFSYDVKMKEKGDIPEGYSVSREKKERFSLILESASTNQTSMYLCASSLMNQPQHFGDGTRLSIL.

The rearrangement uses TRBV13 and TRBJ2-2, with 12 positions matching TRBD2. Looked up from germline, CDR1 is PRHDT and CDR2 is FYEKMQ (reference sequence). This CDR3 is 18 amino acids long. Unmatched junction bases numbered 13, after V lost 6 bases and J lost 5 bases. DNA for the CDR3: TGTGCCAGCAGACCACCTAGCGGGAGGGCCGGAGGGACCGGGGAGCTGTTTTTT. Protein: CASRPPSGRAGGTGELFF.

The V call is TRBV7-6, the J call TRBJ2-7, with no clear D. The CDR3 contains 14 residues. Trimming removed 5 bases from V and 3 bases from J, with 14 bases in between. The germline V gene encodes CDR1 SGHVS and CDR2 FNYEAQ. CDR3 bases: TGTGCCAGCAGCCCCCTACGCACGAACTACGAGCAGTACTTC. This translates into CASSPLRTNYEQYF. Together with reference TRBV7-6 and TRBJ2-7, the CDR3 gives the full variable domain: GAGVSQSPRYKVTKRGQDVALRCDPISGHVSLYWYRQALGQGPEFLTYFNYEAQQDKSGLPNDRFSAERPEGSISTLTIQRTEQRDSAMYRCASSPLRTNYEQYFGPGTRLTVT.

This clone appeared a few times. The rearrangement joins TRBV2 to TRBJ2-7; maybe TRBD2 (5 bases). Trimming took off 3 bases at V and 2 bases at J, with 14 bases between the two ends. This CDR3 contains 15 residues. CDR1 and CDR2 from the germline V gene are SNHLY and FYNNEI. CDR3 coding DNA: TGTGCCAGCAGTGAGACCGGACTCCAAGCCTACGAGCAGTACTTC. It yields the protein CASSETGLQAYEQYF.